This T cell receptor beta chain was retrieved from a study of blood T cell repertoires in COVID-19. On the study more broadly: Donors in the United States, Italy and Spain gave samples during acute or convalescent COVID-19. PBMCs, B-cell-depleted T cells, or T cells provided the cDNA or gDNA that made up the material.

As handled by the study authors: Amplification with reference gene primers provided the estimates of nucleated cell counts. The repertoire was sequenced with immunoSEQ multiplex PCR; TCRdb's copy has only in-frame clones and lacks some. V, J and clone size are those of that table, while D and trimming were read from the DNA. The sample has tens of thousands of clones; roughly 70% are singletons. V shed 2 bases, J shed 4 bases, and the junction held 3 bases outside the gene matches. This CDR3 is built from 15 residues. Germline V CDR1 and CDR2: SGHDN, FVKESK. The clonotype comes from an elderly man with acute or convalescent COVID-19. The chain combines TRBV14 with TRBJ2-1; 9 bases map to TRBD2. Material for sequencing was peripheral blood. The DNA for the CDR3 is TGTGCCAGCAGCCAATTTAGCGGGGGATACAATGAGCAGTTCTTC. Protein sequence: CASSQFSGGYNEQFF.